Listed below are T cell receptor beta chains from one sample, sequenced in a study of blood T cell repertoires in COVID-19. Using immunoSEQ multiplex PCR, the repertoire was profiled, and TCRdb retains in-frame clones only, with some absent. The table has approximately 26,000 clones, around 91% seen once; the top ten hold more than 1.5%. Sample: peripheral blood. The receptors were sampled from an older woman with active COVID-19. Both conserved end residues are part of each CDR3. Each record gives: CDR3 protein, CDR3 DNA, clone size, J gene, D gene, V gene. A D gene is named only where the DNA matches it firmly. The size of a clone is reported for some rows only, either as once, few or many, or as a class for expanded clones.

CASSYESVKTF,TGTGCCAGCAGTTACGAGAGCGTCAAGACTTTC,.,TRBJ2-6,.,TRBV6-6
CASSYGAGGHEAFF,TGTGCCAGCAGTTATGGGGCAGGGGGTCATGAAGCTTTCTTT,once,TRBJ1-1,TRBD1,TRBV6-5
CASSSRTEGGTDTQYF,TGTGCCAGCAGCTCCCGGACAGAGGGTGGCACAGATACGCAGTATTTT,.,TRBJ2-3,.,TRBV7-8
CASSQDPAIRGHGYTF,TGCGCCAGCAGCCAAGACCCCGCTATCAGGGGGCATGGCTACACCTTC,.,TRBJ1-2,TRBD1,TRBV4-3
CASSNRDRDTDTQYF,TGTGCCAGCAGTAACCGGGACAGGGATACAGATACGCAGTATTTT,.,TRBJ2-3,TRBD1,TRBV19
CSVGAGGREAFF,TGCAGCGTTGGGGCTGGGGGCCGGGAAGCTTTCTTT,.,TRBJ1-1,.,TRBV29-1
CASSPGSPGYTF,TGTGCCAGCTCACCAGGCAGTCCAGGCTACACCTTC,.,TRBJ1-2,.,TRBV18
CASSGTSGSHEQYF,TGTGCCAGCAGCGGGACTAGCGGGAGCCACGAGCAGTACTTC,.,TRBJ2-7,TRBD2,TRBV9
CASSTQRGGYTF,TGTGCCAGCAGTACCCAGAGAGGCGGCTACACCTTC,few,TRBJ1-2,.,TRBV27
CATKREGLPDTQYF,TGTGCCACCAAGCGGGAAGGCCTCCCAGATACGCAGTATTTT,.,TRBJ2-3,TRBD2,TRBV10-3
CASSGQLAGELFF,TGTGCCAGCAGCGGCCAATTGGCCGGGGAGCTGTTTTTT,once,TRBJ2-2,.,TRBV7-9
CASSLSVGADTQYF,TGTGCCAGCAGCTTAAGCGTCGGGGCAGATACGCAGTATTTT,.,TRBJ2-3,.,TRBV7-2
CASSSREFASDTQYF,TGTGCCAGCAGTTCCAGGGAATTTGCATCAGATACGCAGTATTTT,.,TRBJ2-3,.,TRBV28
CASSLTGEAYNEQFF,TGCGCCAGCAGCCTCACAGGGGAAGCCTACAATGAGCAGTTCTTC,.,TRBJ2-1,TRBD1,TRBV5-1
CASSDSWTTISYEQYF,TGTGCCAGCAGTGATTCCTGGACAACAATCTCCTACGAGCAGTACTTC,.,TRBJ2-7,.,TRBV6-1